This passage covers 27 T cell receptor beta chains from one sample sequenced in a study of T-cell memory formation after mild COVID-19. MiXCR was run by TCRdb on the 5' RACE reads, yielding one entry per CDR3 protein. Seen here are about 270,000 distinct CDR3 sequences, roughly 17% observed once, and the top ten hold around a fifth. The specimen sequenced was PBMCs or a T cell subset sorted from them (not recorded which). The receptors were sampled from a man between 18 and 35 years old who had mild COVID-19 (a few samples of this study predate the infection). Cell type and time point are not known.

This clonotype showed up just a few times. The gene calls are TRBV20-1 and TRBJ1-4; possible D gene TRBD1, 6 bases. CDR1 DFQATT and CDR2 SNEGSKA come from the germline V gene (reference sequence). This CDR3 is built from 17 residues. V gave up 0 bases and J gave up 1 base, with 15 bases separating them. The chain's CDR3 is CSARDEGDNGTNEKLFF. As DNA, the CDR3 is TGCAGTGCTAGAGATGAAGGGGACAACGGAACTAATGAAAAACTGTTTTTT.

V usage is TRBV12-3 or TRBV12-4 and J usage is TRBJ1-6, with a weak D call TRBD1 (6 bases). CDR3 size: 15 residues. V shed 6 bases and J shed 8 bases, with 17 bases lying between them. The CDR3 is CASSPSGGAHSPLHF. The CDR3 DNA sequence: TGTGCCAGCAGCCCTAGCGGGGGGGCCCATTCACCCCTCCACTTT.

The V gene is TRBV6-2 or TRBV6-3, the J gene TRBJ2-3, with D possibly being TRBD1 (5 bases). This CDR3 is 14 amino acids long. Germline V gene data show CDR1 as MNHEY and CDR2 as SVGEGT. V lost 2 bases, J lost 6 bases, and 12 bases lay in between. DNA of the CDR3: TGTGCCAGCAGTTACCCTCAGGGTTACGATACGCAGTATTTT. This translates into CASSYPQGYDTQYF.

The CDR3 protein is CASSFGQAYEQYF. In DNA, the CDR3 is TGTGCCAGCAGCTTCGGGCAGGCCTACGAGCAGTACTTC. The chain recombines TRBV7-2 with TRBJ2-7; D uncertain. Germline V lookup: CDR1 SGHTA, CDR2 FQGNSA. With 3 bases removed from V and 2 bases from J, the gap between germline ends came to 8 bases. The CDR3 consists of 13 residues.

The sample holds a few counts of this clonotype. V is TRBV29-1 and J is TRBJ2-1; 7 nucleotides align to TRBD2. V was clipped by 3 bases and J by 6 bases; unmatched bases: 5. CDR1 SQVTM and CDR2 ANQGSEA come from the germline V gene. This CDR3 contains 13 residues. The CDR3 reads CSVDLAGGNEQFF. The DNA of the CDR3 is TGCAGCGTTGATTTAGCGGGCGGCAATGAGCAGTTCTTC.

The sample holds a few counts of this clonotype. This rearrangement joins TRBV4-3 to TRBJ1-5; 9 bases are shared with TRBD1. CDR3 length equals 17 residues. CDR1 LGHNA and CDR2 YSLEER come from the germline V gene. With 3 bases clipped from V and 5 bases from J, the junction kept 11 bases outside the gene matches. CDR3 nucleotide sequence: TGCGCCAGCAGCCAGAGACTCCCGGGACAGGGTGATCAGCCCCAGCATTTT. It encodes CASSQRLPGQGDQPQHF.

The CDR3 reads CASSLFVGNEQYV. The CDR3 nucleotides read TGTGCCAGCAGCTTGTTTGTCGGAAACGAGCAGTACGTC. The chain links TRBV5-6 to TRBJ2-7; D remains ambiguous. Trimming left V 1 base short and J 5 bases short, with 10 bases between. Germline V lookup: CDR1 SGHDT, CDR2 YYEEEE. The CDR3 runs to 13 residues.

The chain couples TRBV18 to TRBJ2-5, with D hard to call. Germline CDR1 KGHSH, CDR2 LQKENI. The CDR3 length is 12 residues. Trimming cost V 6 bases and J 4 bases, with 9 bases left between them. The chain's CDR3 is CASSALRETQYF. The CDR3 DNA follows: TGTGCCAGCTCGGCACTAAGAGAGACCCAGTACTTC.

This chain connects TRBV6-5 to TRBJ2-5; TRBD2 agrees at 7 bases. V lost 8 bases to trimming and J lost 2 bases; unmatched junction nucleotides: 5. This CDR3 comprises 13 residues. Germline V CDR1 and CDR2: MNHEY, SVGAGI. As DNA, the CDR3 is TGTGCCAGCGGGGAGGGGCGGCAAGAGACCCAGTACTTC. Translated: CASGEGRQETQYF.

This clonotype has at least ten counts. The chain couples TRBV20-1 to TRBJ2-5; D gene uncertain. Between the trimmed V and J ends, which lost 6 bases and 7 bases, there was a span of 18 bases. CDR1 is DFQATT and CDR2 is SNEGSKA in the germline V gene (reference sequence). This CDR3 comprises 13 residues. The CDR3 sequence: CSASGSLGRTQYF. CDR3 DNA: TGCAGTGCGAGTGGGTCGCTCGGGCGGACCCAGTACTTC.

The chain joins TRBV24-1 to TRBJ2-3; D not certain. Germline V lookup: CDR1 KGHDR, CDR2 SFDVKD. CDR3 length equals 14 residues. V was clipped by 0 bases and J by 2 bases, with 5 bases between them. CDR3 loop: CATSDLSVTDTQYF. The CDR3 DNA reads TGTGCCACCAGTGATTTGTCCGTCACAGATACGCAGTATTTT.

The rearrangement uses TRBV4-3 and TRBJ1-2; 8 bases align to TRBD1. J lost 8 bases, V lost 1 base, and 3 bases had no gene match. In germline, CDR1 is LGHNA, CDR2 YSLEER. The CDR3 length is 13 residues. CDR3 region: CASSQATGDGYTF. The CDR3 nucleotides are TGCGCCAGCAGCCAAGCGACAGGGGACGGCTACACCTTC.

This clonotype has just one count. The gene calls are TRBV7-2 and TRBJ1-6; perhaps TRBD1 as D (5 bases). Germline lookup yields CDR1 SGHTA and CDR2 FQGNSA. Trimming removed 1 base from V and 7 bases from J, with 8 bases in between. The CDR3 consists of 14 residues. DNA of the CDR3: TGTGCCAGCAGCTTAGTGGGGGGGAATTCACCCCTCCACTTT. Its protein product is CASSLVGGNSPLHF.

This sequence joins TRBV7-3 and TRBJ2-2, with 10 nucleotides matching TRBD1. Per the germline V gene, CDR1 is SGHTA and CDR2 is FQGTGA. The CDR3 has 15 residues. V gave up 5 bases and J gave up 5 bases; unmatched junction bases: 5. In DNA, the CDR3 is TGTGCCAGCAGCAGGGACAGGGGTTCAACCGGGGAGCTGTTTTTT. Translation: CASSRDRGSTGELFF.

In this sample, this clonotype turned up many times. This chain links TRBV7-9 with TRBJ2-1; perhaps D is TRBD1 or TRBD2 (6 bases each). Germline V gene lookup returns CDR1 SEHNR and CDR2 FQNEAQ (reference sequence). V gave up 5 bases and J gave up 0 bases, with 23 bases separating them. This CDR3 is 19 amino acids long. The CDR3, as DNA: TGTGCCAGCAGCCCACGCGACGGTACGGGGGCCAGCTCCTACAATGAGCAGTTCTTC. This encodes CASSPRDGTGASSYNEQFF.

The CDR3 region is CSVEGSDNSRDYEQYF. The CDR3 DNA sequence: TGCAGCGTTGAAGGGTCAGACAATTCCCGGGACTACGAGCAGTACTTC. V usage is TRBV29-1 and J usage is TRBJ2-7; perhaps TRBD2 as D (5 bases). Looked up from germline, CDR1 is SQVTM and CDR2 is ANQGSEA. The length of the CDR3 is 16 residues. Trimming took 1 base from V and 3 from J, leaving 19 bases between them.

This clonotype was seen ten or more times. The chain links TRBV4-3 to TRBJ1-2; TRBD1 is a possible D gene (6 bases). The CDR3 contains 16 residues. With 0 bases removed from V and 4 bases from J, the gap between germline ends came to 15 bases. The germline CDR1 and CDR2 sequences are LGHNA and YSLEER. The CDR3: CASSQEGVRGVYGYTF. The DNA for the CDR3 is TGCGCCAGCAGCCAAGAGGGTGTCAGGGGTGTCTATGGCTACACCTTC.

This clonotype showed up just a few times. CDR3 amino acids: CASSPRSAPKGTIYF. In DNA, the CDR3 is TGTGCCAGCAGTCCCCGGTCGGCTCCTAAAGGGACCATATATTTT. V gene TRBV7-2 combines with J gene TRBJ1-3, with D unresolved. CDR1 is SGHTA and CDR2 is FQGNSA in the germline V gene. This CDR3 is 15 amino acids long. Trimming pared 6 bases from V and 10 bases from J, leaving 22 bases between.

This clonotype was seen a handful of times. This chain's CDR3 is CASSQALRTDLEAFF. CDR3 nucleotides: TGCGCCAGCAGCCAAGCGCTCCGGACAGACCTAGAAGCTTTCTTT. This sequence joins TRBV4-3 and TRBJ1-1; D might be TRBD1 (6 bases). CDR3 length: 15 residues. The V end was cut by 1 base, the J end by 8 bases, with 17 bases between. Germline CDR1 and CDR2: LGHNA and YSLEER.

The genes are TRBV20-1 and TRBJ2-1; D unresolved. Trimming stripped 2 bases from V and 2 bases from J, with 22 bases between. CDR1 DFQATT and CDR2 SNEGSKA come from the germline V gene (reference sequence). The CDR3 runs 18 residues. The CDR3 DNA reads as TGCAGTGCTAGATTCCGTACGCCCGGACCCCGGACCTACAATGAGCAGTTCTTC. It codes for CSARFRTPGPRTYNEQFF.

The chain links TRBV6-1 to TRBJ2-7; D not certain. Germline lookup yields CDR1 MNHNS and CDR2 SASEGT. V was trimmed by 6 bases and J by 2 bases, leaving 17 bases between them. The length of the CDR3 is 15 residues. The CDR3 DNA reads TGTGCCAGCAGCGGCCTTGGGCAGACCACCTACGAGCAGTACTTC. This translates into CASSGLGQTTYEQYF.

This clonotype was observed a few times. The CDR3 DNA follows: TGTGCCAGCAGGCGCAAAGGGGGACTCAACACCGGGGAGCTGTTTTTT. It translates to CASRRKGGLNTGELFF. J is TRBJ2-2 and V is TRBV12-3 or TRBV12-4; D could derive from TRBD1 or TRBD2 (6 bases each). This CDR3 has 16 residues. Trimming took 6 bases from V and 2 from J, leaving 16 bases between them.

A few counts support this clonotype. The J gene is TRBJ2-7, the V gene TRBV6-2 or TRBV6-3, with D possibly being TRBD1 (6 bases). CDR3 length: 12 amino acids. The V end lost 5 bases, the J end lost 6 bases, and 11 bases lay between the germline ends. Germline CDR1 reads MNHEY; CDR2 reads SVGEGT. CDR3 in DNA: TGTGCCAGCAGTAACAGGGTCTCCGAGCAGTACGTC. Translation gives CASSNRVSEQYV.

Many counts were recorded for this clonotype. The chain employs TRBV9 and TRBJ1-4, with 7 bases fitting TRBD1. The trim removed 0 bases at V and 5 bases at J, leaving 4 bases unmatched. The CDR3 has 15 residues. The germline V gene encodes CDR1 SGDLS and CDR2 YYNGEE. CDR3 amino acids: CASSVDGTVNEKLFF. The CDR3, as DNA: TGTGCCAGCAGCGTAGATGGGACAGTCAATGAAAAACTGTTTTTT. The entire variable domain, with the rest obtained from reference TRBV9 and TRBJ1-4, is as follows: DSGVTQTPKHLITATGQRVTLRCSPRSGDLSVYWYQQSLDQGLQFLIQYYNGEERAKGNILERFSAQQFPDLHSELNLSSLELGDSALYFCASSVDGTVNEKLFFGSGTQLSVL.

This clonotype has just a few counts. The genes are TRBV5-1 and TRBJ2-6; tentatively, D is TRBD1 (5 bases). Trimming removed 4 bases at V and 3 bases at J, with 11 bases between. The CDR3 is made up of 15 amino acids. Germline V gene sequence: CDR1 SGHRS, CDR2 YFSETQ. The CDR3 loop is CASSARVGGANVLTF. The CDR3 nucleotides are TGCGCCAGCAGCGCCAGGGTCGGTGGGGCCAACGTCCTGACTTTC.

In this sample, this clonotype turned up a few times. V and J are TRBV5-6 and TRBJ2-7, with D possibly being TRBD1 or TRBD2 (6 bases each). V was clipped by 2 bases and J by 5 bases, with 11 bases between them. Germline loops: CDR1 SGHDT, CDR2 YYEEEE. CDR3 length: 13 residues. The CDR3 DNA reads TGTGCCAGCAGCTTCGGGGGCTCGAACGAGCAGTACTTC. This translates into CASSFGGSNEQYF.

The chain uses TRBV4-2 and TRBJ2-7; 12 bases are shared with TRBD2. The CDR3 is 15 amino acids. CDR1 is LGHNA and CDR2 is YNFKEQ in the germline V gene. The V and J ends lost 1 base and 2 bases, in that order; junction bases with no gene match: 0. Here the CDR3 DNA reads TGTGCCAGCAGCCAAGGACTAGCGGGGGCCTACGAGCAGTACTTC. This codes for CASSQGLAGAYEQYF.